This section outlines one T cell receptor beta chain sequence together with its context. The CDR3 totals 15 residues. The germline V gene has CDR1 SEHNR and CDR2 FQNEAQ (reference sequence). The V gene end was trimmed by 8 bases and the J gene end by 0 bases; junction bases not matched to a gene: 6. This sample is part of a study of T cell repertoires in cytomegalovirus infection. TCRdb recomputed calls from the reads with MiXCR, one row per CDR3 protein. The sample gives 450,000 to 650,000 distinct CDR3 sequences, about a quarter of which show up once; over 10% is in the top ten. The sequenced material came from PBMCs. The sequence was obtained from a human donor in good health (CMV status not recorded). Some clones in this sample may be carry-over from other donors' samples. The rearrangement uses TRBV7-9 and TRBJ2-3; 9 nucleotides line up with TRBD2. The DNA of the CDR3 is TGTGCCAGCGAAGGGCTAGCGGGAAGCACAGATACGCAGTATTTT. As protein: CASEGLAGSTDTQYF.